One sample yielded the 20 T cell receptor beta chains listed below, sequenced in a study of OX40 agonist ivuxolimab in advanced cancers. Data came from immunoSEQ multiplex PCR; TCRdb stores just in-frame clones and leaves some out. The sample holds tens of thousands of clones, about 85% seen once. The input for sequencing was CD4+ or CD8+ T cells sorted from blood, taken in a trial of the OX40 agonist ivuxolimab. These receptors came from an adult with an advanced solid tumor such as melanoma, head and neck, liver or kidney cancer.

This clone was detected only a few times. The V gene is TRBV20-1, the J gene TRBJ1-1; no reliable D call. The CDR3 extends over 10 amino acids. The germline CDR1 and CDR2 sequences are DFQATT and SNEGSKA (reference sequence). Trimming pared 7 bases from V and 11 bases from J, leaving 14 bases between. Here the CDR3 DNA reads TGCAGTGTCGAGCAGGTAGGGGCTTTCTTT. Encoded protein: CSVEQVGAFF.

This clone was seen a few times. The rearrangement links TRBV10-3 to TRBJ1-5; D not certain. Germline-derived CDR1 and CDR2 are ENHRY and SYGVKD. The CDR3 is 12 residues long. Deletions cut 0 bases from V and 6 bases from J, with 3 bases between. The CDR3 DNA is TGTGCCATCAGTGAGTCCGCTCAGCCCCAGCATTTT. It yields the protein CAISESAQPQHF.

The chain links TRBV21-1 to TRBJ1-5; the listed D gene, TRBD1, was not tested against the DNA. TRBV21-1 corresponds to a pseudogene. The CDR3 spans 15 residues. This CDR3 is CASTPDRGINQPQHF. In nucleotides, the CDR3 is TGTGCCAGTACCCCCGACAGGGGGATCAATCAGCCCCAGCATTTT.

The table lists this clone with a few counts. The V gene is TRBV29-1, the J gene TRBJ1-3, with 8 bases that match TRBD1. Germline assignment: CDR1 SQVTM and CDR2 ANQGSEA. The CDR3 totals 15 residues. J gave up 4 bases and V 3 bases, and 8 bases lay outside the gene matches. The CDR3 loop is CSVDVGQGAGNTIYF. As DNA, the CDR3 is TGCAGCGTTGATGTAGGACAGGGTGCGGGAAACACCATATATTTT.

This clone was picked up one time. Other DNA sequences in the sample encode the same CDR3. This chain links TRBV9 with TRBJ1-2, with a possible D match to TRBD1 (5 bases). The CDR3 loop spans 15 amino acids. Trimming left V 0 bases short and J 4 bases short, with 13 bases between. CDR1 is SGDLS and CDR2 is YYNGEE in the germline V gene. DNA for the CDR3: TGTGCCAGCAGCGTAGGGGGGAGGCAGGGCTATGGCTACACCTTC. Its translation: CASSVGGRQGYGYTF.

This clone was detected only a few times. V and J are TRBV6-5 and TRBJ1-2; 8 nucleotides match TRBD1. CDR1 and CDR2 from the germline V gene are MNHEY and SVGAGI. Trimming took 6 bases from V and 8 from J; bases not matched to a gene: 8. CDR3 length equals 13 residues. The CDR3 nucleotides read TGTGCCAGCAGCCTGGGACAGGCAAGGGGCTACACCTTC. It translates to CASSLGQARGYTF.

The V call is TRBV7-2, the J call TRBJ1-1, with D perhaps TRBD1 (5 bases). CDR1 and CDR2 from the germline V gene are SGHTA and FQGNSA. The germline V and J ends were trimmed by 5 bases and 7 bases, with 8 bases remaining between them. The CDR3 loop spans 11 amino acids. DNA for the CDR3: TGTGCCAGCAGCCCGGGGGGTGAAGCTTTCTTT. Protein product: CASSPGGEAFF.

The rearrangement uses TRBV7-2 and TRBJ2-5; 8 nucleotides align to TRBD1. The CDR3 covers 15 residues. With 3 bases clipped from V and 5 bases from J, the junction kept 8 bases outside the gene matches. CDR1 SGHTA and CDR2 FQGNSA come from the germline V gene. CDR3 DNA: TGTGCCAGCAGCTTTGCTGCAAACAGGGGGGAGACCCAGTACTTC. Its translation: CASSFAANRGETQYF.

This CDR3 is CASSFPAGLGASNEKLFF. The DNA for the CDR3 is TGTGCCAGCAGCTTTCCAGCAGGGTTAGGAGCGTCTAATGAAAAACTGTTTTTT. The chain recombines TRBV7-9 with TRBJ1-4; weak D call: TRBD1 (5 bases). This CDR3 has 18 amino acids. Trimming shortened V by 3 bases and J by 3 bases, and 20 bases separated the two germline ends. From germline, CDR1 is SEHNR and CDR2 FQNEAQ (reference sequence).

CDR3 DNA sequence: TGTGCCAGCAGCTTAAATCCTGGGCAGGGTGCCTTCGAGCAGTACTTC. Amino acid sequence: CASSLNPGQGAFEQYF. The chain has TRBV7-9 and TRBJ2-7, with D maybe TRBD1 (5 bases). V gave up 2 bases and J gave up 6 bases, with 20 bases separating them. The CDR3 spans 16 residues. CDR1 and CDR2 from the germline V gene are SEHNR and FQNEAQ (reference sequence). Based on the CDR3 plus reference TRBV7-9 and TRBJ2-7, the full variable domain is DTGVSQNPRHKITKRGQNVTFRCDPISEHNRLYWYRQTLGQGPEFLTYFQNEAQLEKSRLLSDRFSAERPKGSFSTLEIQRTEQGDSAMYLCASSLNPGQGAFEQYFGPGTRLTVT.

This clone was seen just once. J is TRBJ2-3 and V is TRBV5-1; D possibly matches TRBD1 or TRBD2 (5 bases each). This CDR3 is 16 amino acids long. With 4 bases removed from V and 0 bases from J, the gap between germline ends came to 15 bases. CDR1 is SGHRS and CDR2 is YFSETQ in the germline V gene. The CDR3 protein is CASSHGWGGSTDTQYF. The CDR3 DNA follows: TGCGCCAGCAGCCATGGCTGGGGCGGGAGCACAGATACGCAGTATTTT.

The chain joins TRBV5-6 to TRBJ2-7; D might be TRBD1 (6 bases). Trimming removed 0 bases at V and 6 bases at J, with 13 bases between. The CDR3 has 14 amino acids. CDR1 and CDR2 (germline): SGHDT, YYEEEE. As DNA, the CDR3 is TGTGCCAGCAGCTTGGGAAGGGTCAGGGGCGAGCAGTACTTC. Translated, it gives CASSLGRVRGEQYF.

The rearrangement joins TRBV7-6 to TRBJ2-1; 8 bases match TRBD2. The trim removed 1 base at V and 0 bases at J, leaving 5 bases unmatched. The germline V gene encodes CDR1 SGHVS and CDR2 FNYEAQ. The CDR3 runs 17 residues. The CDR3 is CASSLGGAGGSYNEQFF. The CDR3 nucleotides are TGTGCCAGCAGCTTAGGAGGGGCGGGGGGCTCCTACAATGAGCAGTTCTTC.

CDR3 nucleotides: TGTGCCAGCTCACTTAGGACAGGGGTCACTGAAGCTTTCTTT. Protein: CASSLRTGVTEAFF. The chain is built from TRBV18 and TRBJ1-1, with 9 bases matching TRBD1. CDR1 and CDR2 from the germline V gene are KGHSH and LQKENI. This CDR3 comprises 14 residues. The junction had 4 bases not matched to a gene; V was cut back by 4 bases and J by 4 bases.

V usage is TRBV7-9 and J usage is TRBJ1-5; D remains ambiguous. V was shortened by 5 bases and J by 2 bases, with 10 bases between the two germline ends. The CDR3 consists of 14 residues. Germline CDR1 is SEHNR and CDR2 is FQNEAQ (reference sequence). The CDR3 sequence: CASSAAGGNQPQHF. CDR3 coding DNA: TGTGCCAGCAGCGCCGCCGGGGGCAATCAGCCCCAGCATTTT.

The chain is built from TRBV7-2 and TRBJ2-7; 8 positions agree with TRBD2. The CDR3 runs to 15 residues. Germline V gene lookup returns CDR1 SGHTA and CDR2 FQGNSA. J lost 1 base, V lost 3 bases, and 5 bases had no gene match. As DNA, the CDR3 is TGTGCCAGCAGCTTGGACGGGGGGGTTTCCTACGAGCAGTACTTC. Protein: CASSLDGGVSYEQYF. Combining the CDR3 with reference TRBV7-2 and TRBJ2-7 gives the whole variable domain GAGVSQSPSNKVTEKGKDVELRCDPISGHTALYWYRQSLGQGLEFLIYFQGNSAPDKSGLPSDRFSAERTGGSVSTLTIQRTQQEDSAVYLCASSLDGGVSYEQYFGPGTRLTVT.

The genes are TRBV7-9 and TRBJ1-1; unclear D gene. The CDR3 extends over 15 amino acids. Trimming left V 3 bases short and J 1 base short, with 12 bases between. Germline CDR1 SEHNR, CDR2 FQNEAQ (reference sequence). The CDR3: CASSFSGSSNTEAFF. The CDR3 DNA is TGTGCCAGCAGCTTTTCGGGCTCATCGAACACTGAAGCTTTCTTT.

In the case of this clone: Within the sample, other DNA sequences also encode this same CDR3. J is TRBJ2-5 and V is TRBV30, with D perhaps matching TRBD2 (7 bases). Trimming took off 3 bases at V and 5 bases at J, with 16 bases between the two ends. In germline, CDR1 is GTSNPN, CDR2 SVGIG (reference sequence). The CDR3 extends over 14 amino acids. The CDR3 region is CAWSGGGGGETQYF. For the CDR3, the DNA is TGTGCCTGGAGCGGAGGGGGGGGCGGGGAGACCCAGTACTTC.

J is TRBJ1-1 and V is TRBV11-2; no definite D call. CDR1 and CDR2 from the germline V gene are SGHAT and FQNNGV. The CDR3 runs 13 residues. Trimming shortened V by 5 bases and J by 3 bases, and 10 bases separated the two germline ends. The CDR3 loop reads CASSQQRDTEAFF. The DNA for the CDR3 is TGTGCCAGCAGCCAACAAAGAGACACTGAAGCTTTCTTT.

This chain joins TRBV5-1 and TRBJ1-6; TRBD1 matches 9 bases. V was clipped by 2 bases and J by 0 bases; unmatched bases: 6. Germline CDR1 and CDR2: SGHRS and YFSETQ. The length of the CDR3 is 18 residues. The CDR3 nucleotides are TGCGCCAGCAGCTTCGAGACAGGGGGTCGCTCCTATAATTCACCCCTCCACTTT. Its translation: CASSFETGGRSYNSPLHF.